A selection of T cell receptor beta chains follows, all from one sample in a study of blood T cells in healthy people across ages. In TCRdb, the 5' RACE reads were re-called with MiXCR into one record per CDR3 protein. The sample has around 1,000,000 distinct CDR3 sequences, about 23% seen once. The sample also formed part of further work on T cells of mothers and their children.

The sequencing sample was made of blood. These receptors originate from a girl aged 2 to 9 in good health. CDR3s include the opening cysteine and the closing phenylalanine or tryptophan. The D gene is left open where the match is weak. Clone size appears in some rows only: once, few, many, or a class for an expanded clone.

D: NA; size: few; V: TRBV15; J: TRBJ1-2; CDR3: CATSRDSMSSYGYTF; DNA: TGTGCCACCAGCAGAGACAGTATGTCCTCATATGGCTACACCTTC
D: NA; size: few; V: TRBV5-1; J: TRBJ2-5; CDR3: CASSLAALPSTRYF; DNA: TGCGCCAGCAGCTTGGCAGCGCTTCCCTCGACCCGGTACTTC
D: NA; size: NA; V: TRBV7-2; J: TRBJ1-1; CDR3: CASSLGGVNTGAFF; DNA: TGTGCCAGCAGCTTAGGGGGGGTGAACACTGGAGCTTTCTTT
D: TRBD2; size: NA; V: TRBV7-9; J: TRBJ2-3; CDR3: CASSLLLAGGEDTQYF; DNA: TGTGCCAGCAGCTTATTGCTAGCGGGGGGAGAAGATACGCAGTATTTT
D: NA; size: few; V: TRBV11-2; J: TRBJ2-7; CDR3: CASSLDRLNEQYF; DNA: TGTGCCAGCAGCTTAGACAGGCTCAACGAGCAGTACTTC
D: TRBD1; size: NA; V: TRBV4-1; J: TRBJ1-1; CDR3: CASSQTGTGEPFF; DNA: TGCGCCAGCAGCCAAACCGGGACAGGTGAACCTTTCTTT
D: NA; size: NA; V: TRBV12-3/TRBV12-4; J: TRBJ2-2; CDR3: CASSPLREGTGELFF; DNA: TGTGCCAGCAGCCCCCTACGCGAGGGCACCGGGGAGCTGTTTTTT
D: TRBD1; size: NA; V: TRBV6-5; J: TRBJ1-5; CDR3: CASSYSAQTGIQPQHF; DNA: TGTGCCAGCAGTTACTCCGCTCAGACAGGGATTCAGCCCCAGCATTTT
D: NA; size: few; V: TRBV7-2; J: TRBJ2-7; CDR3: CASSLAVGGYEQYF; DNA: TGTGCCAGCAGCTTAGCGGTGGGTGGCTACGAGCAGTACTTC
D: NA; size: few; V: TRBV7-2; J: TRBJ2-2; CDR3: CASSSGWGRNTGELFF; DNA: TGTGCCAGCAGCTCCGGCTGGGGGAGAAACACCGGGGAGCTGTTTTTT
D: NA; size: many; V: TRBV4-1; J: TRBJ2-1; CDR3: CASSPPHNEQFF; DNA: TGCGCCAGCAGCCCACCTCACAATGAGCAGTTCTTC
D: TRBD2; size: NA; V: TRBV20-1; J: TRBJ2-1; CDR3: CSASTRLAGVVVIYNEQFF; DNA: TGCAGTGCCTCCACCAGACTAGCGGGAGTAGTCGTCATTTACAATGAGCAGTTCTTC
D: NA; size: NA; V: TRBV6-6; J: TRBJ1-1; CDR3: CASSYGGNHQAFF; DNA: TGTGCCAGCAGTTACGGGGGAAACCATCAAGCTTTCTTT
D: NA; size: few; V: TRBV7-3; J: TRBJ1-1; CDR3: CASSLSGSLNTEAFF; DNA: TGTGCCAGCAGCTTAAGTGGCAGCTTGAACACTGAAGCTTTCTTT
D: NA; size: few; V: TRBV20-1; J: TRBJ2-3; CDR3: CSARVWGGAGNTQYF; DNA: TGCAGTGCTAGAGTTTGGGGGGGGGCCGGGAATACGCAGTATTTT
D: NA; size: NA; V: TRBV7-2; J: TRBJ1-1; CDR3: CASSLRLGQMNTEAFF; DNA: TGTGCCAGCAGCTTAAGGTTGGGTCAGATGAACACTGAAGCTTTCTTT
D: TRBD2; size: NA; V: TRBV3-1; J: TRBJ2-1; CDR3: CASSQVRLAGGNEQFF; DNA: TGTGCCAGCAGCCAAGTTAGGCTAGCGGGAGGCAATGAGCAGTTCTTC
D: TRBD1; size: NA; V: TRBV29-1; J: TRBJ2-7; CDR3: CSVPTGTSYEQYF; DNA: TGCAGCGTCCCGACAGGGACCTCCTACGAGCAGTACTTC
D: NA; size: NA; V: TRBV7-2; J: TRBJ2-3; CDR3: CASSFSRGWGTDTQYF; DNA: TGTGCCAGCAGCTTTTCCCGCGGGTGGGGCACAGATACGCAGTATTTT
D: NA; size: NA; V: TRBV7-2; J: TRBJ2-5; CDR3: CASTPGGWTDAGEETQYF; DNA: TGTGCCAGCACCCCCGGCGGCTGGACAGACGCGGGGGAAGAGACCCAGTACTTC
D: NA; size: few; V: TRBV12-3/TRBV12-4; J: TRBJ1-5; CDR3: CASSLAPHQVSNQPQHF; DNA: TGTGCCAGCAGTTTAGCGCCCCACCAGGTGTCCAATCAGCCCCAGCATTTT
D: TRBD2; size: NA; V: TRBV4-2; J: TRBJ2-2; CDR3: CASSQDNWRLAQNTGELFF; DNA: TGTGCCAGCAGCCAAGATAATTGGAGACTAGCGCAGAACACCGGGGAGCTGTTTTTT
D: NA; size: NA; V: TRBV4-1; J: TRBJ2-7; CDR3: CASSQVPGVRYEQYF; DNA: TGCGCCAGCAGCCAAGTCCCGGGAGTACGGTACGAGCAGTACTTC
D: TRBD2; size: NA; V: TRBV20-1; J: TRBJ2-7; CDR3: CSARSGSRSKEQYF; DNA: TGCAGTGCTCGGAGCGGGAGTCGCTCGAAAGAGCAGTACTTC
D: NA; size: few; V: TRBV9; J: TRBJ2-7; CDR3: CASSELDRGYEQYF; DNA: TGTGCCAGCAGCGAACTAGATAGGGGGTACGAGCAGTACTTC
D: TRBD2; size: NA; V: TRBV28; J: TRBJ2-1; CDR3: CASSPVLVAGYNEQFF; DNA: TGTGCCAGCAGCCCCGTGTTGGTAGCGGGTTACAATGAGCAGTTCTTC
D: TRBD1; size: NA; V: TRBV20-1; J: TRBJ2-7; CDR3: CSAQVRDRYDEQYF; DNA: TGCAGTGCTCAGGTCCGGGACAGGTATGACGAGCAGTACTTC
D: NA; size: few; V: TRBV12-3/TRBV12-4; J: TRBJ2-1; CDR3: CASSFYQNEQFF; DNA: TGTGCCAGCAGTTTTTATCAGAATGAGCAGTTCTTC
D: NA; size: few; V: TRBV28; J: TRBJ2-1; CDR3: CAAGWSSYNEQFF; DNA: TGTGCCGCTGGGTGGAGCTCCTACAATGAGCAGTTCTTC
D: TRBD1; size: few; V: TRBV7-2; J: TRBJ2-1; CDR3: CASSLPGQGASIEQFF; DNA: TGTGCCAGCAGCTTACCGGGACAGGGGGCATCGATTGAGCAGTTCTTC
D: NA; size: NA; V: TRBV5-5; J: TRBJ2-4; CDR3: CASSLGSSGYKNIQYF; DNA: TGTGCCAGCAGCTTGGGAAGTAGCGGATACAAAAACATTCAGTACTTC
D: NA; size: NA; V: TRBV12-3/TRBV12-4; J: TRBJ2-5; CDR3: CASSFAEKQETQYF; DNA: TGTGCCAGCAGTTTCGCCGAGAAGCAAGAGACCCAGTACTTC
D: NA; size: NA; V: TRBV27; J: TRBJ2-5; CDR3: CASSLGDSEGWGAQYF; DNA: TGTGCCAGCAGTTTAGGTGATAGCGAGGGATGGGGGGCCCAGTACTTC
D: NA; size: few; V: TRBV4-1; J: TRBJ2-5; CDR3: CASSQVERGQETQYF; DNA: TGCGCCAGCAGCCAAGTGGAGAGGGGGCAAGAGACCCAGTACTTC
D: TRBD2; size: NA; V: TRBV7-8; J: TRBJ2-2; CDR3: CASSLVTTSGRAGELFF; DNA: TGTGCCAGCAGCTTAGTAACGACTAGCGGGAGAGCCGGGGAGCTGTTTTTT
D: NA; size: few; V: TRBV4-1; J: TRBJ1-2; CDR3: CASKEGVHGYTF; DNA: TGCGCCAGCAAGGAGGGGGTCCATGGCTACACCTTC
D: NA; size: many; V: TRBV29-1; J: TRBJ2-3; CDR3: CSGLTDTQYF; DNA: TGCAGCGGATTGACAGATACGCAGTATTTT
D: NA; size: NA; V: TRBV12-3/TRBV12-4; J: TRBJ1-1; CDR3: CASSLTGTHTEAFF; DNA: TGTGCCAGCAGTTTAACAGGGACGCACACTGAAGCTTTCTTT
D: NA; size: NA; V: TRBV7-6; J: TRBJ1-2; CDR3: CASSEDGPLRGYTF; DNA: TGTGCCAGCAGCGAGGACGGCCCCCTTCGTGGCTACACCTTC